This TCR beta chain was obtained from a study of STAT3 mutations in large granular lymphocyte leukemia. Study at large: Canonical activating STAT3 mutations were detected in roughly half of the longitudinally sequenced T-LGLL patients.

This CDR3 region has 15 residues. The germline V gene encodes CDR1 SGHRS and CDR2 YFSETQ. The V end lost 2 bases, the J end lost 0 bases, and 10 bases lay between the germline ends. Details on this clone: Its antigen remains unidentified.

Findings and caveats of the study: TCR clonotype switching after therapy occurred in about 35% of the 18 patients. In T-cell large granular lymphocyte leukemia, about half of patients showed multiple immunodominant subclonotypes. Samples missed the first appearance of the clone. A small but highly pathogenic clone may have been missed.

Some clones are missing from TCRdb's copy, which holds only in-frame ones; the method was immunoSEQ multiplex PCR. The table records approximately 27,000 clones, over 65% of them present only once. The sample was peripheral blood mononuclear cells. The source of this sequence is a woman aged 45 to 65 with T-cell large granular lymphocyte leukemia. Some clones in this sample may be carry-over from other donors' samples. The chain has TRBV5-1 and TRBJ2-3, with D perhaps TRBD2 (6 bases). In DNA, the CDR3 is TGCGCCAGCAGCTTATCCGGGACTAGCACAGATACGCAGTATTTT. It is translated as CASSLSGTSTDTQYF.